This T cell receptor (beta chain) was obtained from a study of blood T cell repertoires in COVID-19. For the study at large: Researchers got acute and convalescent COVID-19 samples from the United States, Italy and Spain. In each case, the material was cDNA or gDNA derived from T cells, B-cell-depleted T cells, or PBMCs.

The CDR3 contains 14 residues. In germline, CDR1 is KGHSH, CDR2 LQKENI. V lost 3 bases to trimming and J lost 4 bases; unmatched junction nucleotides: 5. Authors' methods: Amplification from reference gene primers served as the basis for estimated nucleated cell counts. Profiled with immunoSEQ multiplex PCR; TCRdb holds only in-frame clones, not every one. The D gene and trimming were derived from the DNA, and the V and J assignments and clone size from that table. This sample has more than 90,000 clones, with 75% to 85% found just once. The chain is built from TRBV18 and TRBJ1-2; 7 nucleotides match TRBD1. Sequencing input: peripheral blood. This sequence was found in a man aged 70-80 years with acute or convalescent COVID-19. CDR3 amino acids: CASSPGRGVYGYTF. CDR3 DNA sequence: TGTGCCAGCTCACCCGGCAGGGGGGTCTATGGCTACACCTTC.